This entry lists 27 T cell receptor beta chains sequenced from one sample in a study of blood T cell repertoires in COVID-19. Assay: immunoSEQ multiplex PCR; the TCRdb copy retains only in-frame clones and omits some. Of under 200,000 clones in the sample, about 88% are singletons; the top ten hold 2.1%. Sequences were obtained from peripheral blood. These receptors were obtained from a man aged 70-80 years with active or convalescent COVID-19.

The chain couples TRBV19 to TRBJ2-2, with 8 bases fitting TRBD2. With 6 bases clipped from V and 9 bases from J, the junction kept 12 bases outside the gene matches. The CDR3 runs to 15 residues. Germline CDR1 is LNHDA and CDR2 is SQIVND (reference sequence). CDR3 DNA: TGTGCCAGTAGGCCCGCTCCCGGGACTAGTTGGGAGCTGTTTTTT. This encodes CASRPAPGTSWELFF.

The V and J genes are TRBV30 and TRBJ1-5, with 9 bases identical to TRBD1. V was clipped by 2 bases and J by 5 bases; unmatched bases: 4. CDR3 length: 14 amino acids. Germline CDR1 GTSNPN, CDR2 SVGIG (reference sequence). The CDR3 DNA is TGTGCCTGGAGTACCCGGACAGGGGATCAGCCCCAGCATTTT. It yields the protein CAWSTRTGDQPQHF. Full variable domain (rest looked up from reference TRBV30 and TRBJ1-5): SQTIHQWPATLVQPVGSPLSLECTVEGTSNPNLYWYRQAAGRGLQLLFYSVGIGQISSEVPQNLSASRPQDRQFILSSKKLLLSDSGFYLCAWSTRTGDQPQHFGDGTRLSIL.

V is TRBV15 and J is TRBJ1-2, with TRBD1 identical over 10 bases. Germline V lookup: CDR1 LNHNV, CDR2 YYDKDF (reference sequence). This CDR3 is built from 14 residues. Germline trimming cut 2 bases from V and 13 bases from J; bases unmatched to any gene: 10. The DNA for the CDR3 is TGTGCCACCAGCAGACAGACCGGGACAGGGGTTGGCACCTTC. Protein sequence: CATSRQTGTGVGTF.

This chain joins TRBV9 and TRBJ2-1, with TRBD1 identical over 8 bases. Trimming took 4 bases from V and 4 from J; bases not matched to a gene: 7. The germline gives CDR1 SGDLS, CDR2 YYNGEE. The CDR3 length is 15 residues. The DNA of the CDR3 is TGTGCCAGCAGCAAAGGACAGGGCGGGTACAATGAGCAGTTCTTC. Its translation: CASSKGQGGYNEQFF.

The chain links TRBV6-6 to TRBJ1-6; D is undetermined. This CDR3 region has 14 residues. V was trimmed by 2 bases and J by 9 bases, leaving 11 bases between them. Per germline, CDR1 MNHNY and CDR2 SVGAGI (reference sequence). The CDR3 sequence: CASSYDTSISPLHF. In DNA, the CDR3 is TGTGCCAGCAGTTACGACACCAGCATTTCACCCCTCCACTTT.

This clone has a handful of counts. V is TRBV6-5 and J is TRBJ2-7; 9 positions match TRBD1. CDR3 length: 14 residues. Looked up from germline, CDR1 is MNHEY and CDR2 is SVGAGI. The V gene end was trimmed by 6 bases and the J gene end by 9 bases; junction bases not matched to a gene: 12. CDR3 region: CASRDRGPSFGQYF. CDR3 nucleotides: TGTGCCAGCAGGGACAGGGGACCGTCTTTTGGGCAGTACTTC.

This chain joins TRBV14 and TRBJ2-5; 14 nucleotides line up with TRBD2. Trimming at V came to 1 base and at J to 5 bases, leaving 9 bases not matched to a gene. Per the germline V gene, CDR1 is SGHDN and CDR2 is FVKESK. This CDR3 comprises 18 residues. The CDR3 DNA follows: TGTGCCAGCAGCCAAGTCTGGACTAGCGGGAGGTCAGACGAGACCCAGTACTTC. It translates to CASSQVWTSGRSDETQYF.

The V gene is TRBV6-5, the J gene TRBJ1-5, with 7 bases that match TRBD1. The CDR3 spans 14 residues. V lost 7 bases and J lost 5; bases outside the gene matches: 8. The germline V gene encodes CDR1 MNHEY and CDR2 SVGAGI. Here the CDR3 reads CASKADRTDQPQHF. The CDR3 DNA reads TGTGCCAGCAAAGCGGACAGGACCGATCAGCCCCAGCATTTT.

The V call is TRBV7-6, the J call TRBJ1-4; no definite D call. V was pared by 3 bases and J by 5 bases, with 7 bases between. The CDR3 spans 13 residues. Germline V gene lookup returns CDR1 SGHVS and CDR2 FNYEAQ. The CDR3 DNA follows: TGTGCCAGCAGCTTGACAAGGAATGAAAAACTGTTTTTT. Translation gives CASSLTRNEKLFF.

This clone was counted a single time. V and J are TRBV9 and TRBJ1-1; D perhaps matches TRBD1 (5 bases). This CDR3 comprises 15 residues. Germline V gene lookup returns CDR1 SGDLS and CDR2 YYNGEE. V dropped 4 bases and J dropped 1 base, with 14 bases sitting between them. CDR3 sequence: CASSPGVETNTEAFF. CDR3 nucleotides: TGTGCCAGCAGCCCGGGGGTTGAGACGAACACTGAAGCTTTCTTT.

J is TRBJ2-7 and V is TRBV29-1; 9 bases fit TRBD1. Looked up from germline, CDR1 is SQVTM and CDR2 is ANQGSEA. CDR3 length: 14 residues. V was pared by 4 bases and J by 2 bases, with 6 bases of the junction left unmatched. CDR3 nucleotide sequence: TGCAGCGTTGCAAGGGACAGGGCCACCTACGAGCAGTACTTC. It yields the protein CSVARDRATYEQYF.

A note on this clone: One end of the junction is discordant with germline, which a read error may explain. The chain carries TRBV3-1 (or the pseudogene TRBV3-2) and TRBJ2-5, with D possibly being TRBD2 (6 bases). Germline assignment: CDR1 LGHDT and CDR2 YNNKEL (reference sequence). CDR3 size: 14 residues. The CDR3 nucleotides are TGTGCCAACAGCCAAGCTCCGGGAGTGGAGACCCAGTACTTC. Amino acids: CANSQAPGVETQYF.

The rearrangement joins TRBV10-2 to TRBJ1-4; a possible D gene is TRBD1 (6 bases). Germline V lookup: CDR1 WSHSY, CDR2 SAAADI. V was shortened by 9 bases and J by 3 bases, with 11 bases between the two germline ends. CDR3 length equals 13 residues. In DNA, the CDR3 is TGCGCCAGTAGGACAGCCCCTAATGAAAAACTGTTTTTT. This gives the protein CASRTAPNEKLFF.

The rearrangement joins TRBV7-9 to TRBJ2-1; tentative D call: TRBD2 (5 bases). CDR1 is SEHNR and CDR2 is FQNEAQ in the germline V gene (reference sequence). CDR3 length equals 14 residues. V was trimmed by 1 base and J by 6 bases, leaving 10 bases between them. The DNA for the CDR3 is TGTGCCAGCAGCTTAGAACCCGCGGGCAATGAGCAGTTCTTC. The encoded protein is CASSLEPAGNEQFF. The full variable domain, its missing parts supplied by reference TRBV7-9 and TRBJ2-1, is DTGVSQNPRHKITKRGQNVTFRCDPISEHNRLYWYRQTLGQGPEFLTYFQNEAQLEKSRLLSDRFSAERPKGSFSTLEIQRTEQGDSAMYLCASSLEPAGNEQFFGPGTRLTVL.

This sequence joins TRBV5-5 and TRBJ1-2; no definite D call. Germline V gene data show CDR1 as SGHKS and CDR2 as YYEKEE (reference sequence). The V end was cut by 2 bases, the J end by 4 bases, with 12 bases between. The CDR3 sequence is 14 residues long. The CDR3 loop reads CASSFWEGFYGYTF. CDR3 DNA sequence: TGTGCCAGCAGCTTTTGGGAGGGCTTCTATGGCTACACCTTC.

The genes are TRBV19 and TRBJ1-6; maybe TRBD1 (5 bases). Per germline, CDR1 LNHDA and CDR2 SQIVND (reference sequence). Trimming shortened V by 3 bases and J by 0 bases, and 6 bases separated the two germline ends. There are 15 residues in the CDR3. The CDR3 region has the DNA TGTGCCAGTAGTATCGGGGGCTCCTATAATTCACCCCTCCACTTT. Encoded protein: CASSIGGSYNSPLHF.

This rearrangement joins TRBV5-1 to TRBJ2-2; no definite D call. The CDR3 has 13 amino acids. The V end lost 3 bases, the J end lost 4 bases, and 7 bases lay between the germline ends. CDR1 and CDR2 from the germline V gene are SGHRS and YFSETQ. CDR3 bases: TGCGCCAGCAGCTCCACGGTCACCGGGGAGCTGTTTTTT. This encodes CASSSTVTGELFF.

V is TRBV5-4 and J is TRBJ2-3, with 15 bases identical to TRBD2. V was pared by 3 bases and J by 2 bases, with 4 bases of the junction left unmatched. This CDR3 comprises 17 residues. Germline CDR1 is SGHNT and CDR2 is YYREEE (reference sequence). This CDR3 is CASSSGTSGGSTDTQYF. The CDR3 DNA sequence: TGTGCCAGCAGCTCCGGGACTAGCGGGGGGTCCACAGATACGCAGTATTTT.

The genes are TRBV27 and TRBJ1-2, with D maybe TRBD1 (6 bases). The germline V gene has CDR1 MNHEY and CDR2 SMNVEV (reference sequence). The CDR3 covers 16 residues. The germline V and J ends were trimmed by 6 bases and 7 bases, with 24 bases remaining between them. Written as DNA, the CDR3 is TGTGCCAGCAGCAGAGACCCGCGACAGGTCCTGGGTGGCTACACCTTC. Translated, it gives CASSRDPRQVLGGYTF.

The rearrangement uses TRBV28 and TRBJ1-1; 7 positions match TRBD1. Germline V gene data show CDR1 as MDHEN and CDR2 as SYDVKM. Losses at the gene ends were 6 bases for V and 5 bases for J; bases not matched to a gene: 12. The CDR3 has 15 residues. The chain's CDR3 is CASSPETGSGTEAFF. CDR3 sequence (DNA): TGTGCCAGCAGCCCCGAGACAGGGTCGGGAACTGAAGCTTTCTTT.

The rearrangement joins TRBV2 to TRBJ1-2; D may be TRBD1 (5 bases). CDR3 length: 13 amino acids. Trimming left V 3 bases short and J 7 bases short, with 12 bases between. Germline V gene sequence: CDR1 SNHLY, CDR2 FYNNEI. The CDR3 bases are TGTGCCAGCAGTGATATGGGGCGTCTTGGCTACACCTTC. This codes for CASSDMGRLGYTF.

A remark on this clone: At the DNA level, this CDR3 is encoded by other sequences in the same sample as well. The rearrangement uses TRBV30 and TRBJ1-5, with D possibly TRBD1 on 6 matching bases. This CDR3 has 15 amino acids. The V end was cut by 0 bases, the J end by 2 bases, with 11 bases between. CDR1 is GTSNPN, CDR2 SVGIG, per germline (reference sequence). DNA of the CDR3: TGTGCCTGGAGTGTAAGGGGGGGAGGCAATCAGCCCCAGCATTTT. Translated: CAWSVRGGGNQPQHF.

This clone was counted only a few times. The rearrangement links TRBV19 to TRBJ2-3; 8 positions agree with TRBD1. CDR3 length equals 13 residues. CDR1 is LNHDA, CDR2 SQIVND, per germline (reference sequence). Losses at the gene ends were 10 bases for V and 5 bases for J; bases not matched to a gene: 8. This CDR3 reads CATGTGWGDTQYF. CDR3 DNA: TGTGCCACCGGGACAGGCTGGGGAGATACGCAGTATTTT.

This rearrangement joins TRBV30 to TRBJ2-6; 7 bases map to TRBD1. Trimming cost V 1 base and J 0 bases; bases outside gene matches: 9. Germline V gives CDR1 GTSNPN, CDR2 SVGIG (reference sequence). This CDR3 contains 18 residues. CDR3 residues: CAWSGLGQLSSGANVLTF. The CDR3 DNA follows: TGTGCCTGGAGTGGATTGGGACAGCTAAGCTCTGGGGCCAACGTCCTGACTTTC.

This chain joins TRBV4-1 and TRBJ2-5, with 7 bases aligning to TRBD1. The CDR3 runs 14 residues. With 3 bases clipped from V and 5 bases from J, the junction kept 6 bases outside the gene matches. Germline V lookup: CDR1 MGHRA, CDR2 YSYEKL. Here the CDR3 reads CASSQAQGSETQYF. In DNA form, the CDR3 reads TGCGCCAGCAGCCAGGCACAGGGGTCGGAGACCCAGTACTTC.

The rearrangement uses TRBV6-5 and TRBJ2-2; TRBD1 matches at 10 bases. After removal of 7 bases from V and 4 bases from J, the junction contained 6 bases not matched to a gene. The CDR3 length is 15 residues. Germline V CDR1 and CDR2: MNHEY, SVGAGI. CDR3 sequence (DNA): TGTGCCAGCACTCCGCGGACAGGGGGCACCGGGGAGCTGTTTTTT. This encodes CASTPRTGGTGELFF.

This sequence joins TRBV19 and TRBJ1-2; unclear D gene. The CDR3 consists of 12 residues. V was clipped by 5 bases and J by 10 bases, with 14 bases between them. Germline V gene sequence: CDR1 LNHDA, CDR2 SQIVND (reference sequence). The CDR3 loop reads CASSDRLVVYTF. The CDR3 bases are TGTGCCAGTAGTGATAGACTGGTTGTCTACACCTTC. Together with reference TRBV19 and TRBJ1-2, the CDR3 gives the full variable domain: DGGITQSPKYLFRKEGQNVTLSCEQNLNHDAMYWYRQDPGQGLRLIYYSQIVNDFQKGDIAEGYSVSREKKESFPLTVTSAQKNPTAFYLCASSDRLVVYTFGSGTRLTVV.